The clone carrying this T cell receptor (beta chain) showed up just a few times. Its specificity is not known. Extracted total RNA amounted to at least 6 micrograms for each sample. The CDR3 is made up of 15 amino acids. Trimming stripped 6 bases from V and 0 bases from J, with 15 bases between. The germline gives CDR1 MNHEY, CDR2 SVGEGT. Together with a sample-barcoded 5' primer, a J-beta primer mix was included in a second PCR lasting roughly 6 to 12 cycles. The template-switch adaptor, which had 12 random nucleotides, put a tag on each cDNA molecule. TCRdb independently ran MiXCR on the 5' RACE reads; one entry per CDR3 protein. The sample carries over 600,000 distinct CDR3 sequences, about 43% recorded once. The record originates from a study of blood T cells in healthy people across ages. General study findings and limits: Samples with more naive T cells showed higher observed beta diversity. Per-million-T-cell TCR beta diversity fell roughly linearly with age.

The specimen was blood. The chain employs TRBV6-2 or TRBV6-3 and TRBJ2-7; D not certain. This TCR derives from a man at least 80 years old in good health. CDR3 sequence (DNA): TGTGCCAGCAGCGCCCTAGGCAGTTCCTCCTACGAGCAGTACTTC. Residues: CASSALGSSSYEQYF.